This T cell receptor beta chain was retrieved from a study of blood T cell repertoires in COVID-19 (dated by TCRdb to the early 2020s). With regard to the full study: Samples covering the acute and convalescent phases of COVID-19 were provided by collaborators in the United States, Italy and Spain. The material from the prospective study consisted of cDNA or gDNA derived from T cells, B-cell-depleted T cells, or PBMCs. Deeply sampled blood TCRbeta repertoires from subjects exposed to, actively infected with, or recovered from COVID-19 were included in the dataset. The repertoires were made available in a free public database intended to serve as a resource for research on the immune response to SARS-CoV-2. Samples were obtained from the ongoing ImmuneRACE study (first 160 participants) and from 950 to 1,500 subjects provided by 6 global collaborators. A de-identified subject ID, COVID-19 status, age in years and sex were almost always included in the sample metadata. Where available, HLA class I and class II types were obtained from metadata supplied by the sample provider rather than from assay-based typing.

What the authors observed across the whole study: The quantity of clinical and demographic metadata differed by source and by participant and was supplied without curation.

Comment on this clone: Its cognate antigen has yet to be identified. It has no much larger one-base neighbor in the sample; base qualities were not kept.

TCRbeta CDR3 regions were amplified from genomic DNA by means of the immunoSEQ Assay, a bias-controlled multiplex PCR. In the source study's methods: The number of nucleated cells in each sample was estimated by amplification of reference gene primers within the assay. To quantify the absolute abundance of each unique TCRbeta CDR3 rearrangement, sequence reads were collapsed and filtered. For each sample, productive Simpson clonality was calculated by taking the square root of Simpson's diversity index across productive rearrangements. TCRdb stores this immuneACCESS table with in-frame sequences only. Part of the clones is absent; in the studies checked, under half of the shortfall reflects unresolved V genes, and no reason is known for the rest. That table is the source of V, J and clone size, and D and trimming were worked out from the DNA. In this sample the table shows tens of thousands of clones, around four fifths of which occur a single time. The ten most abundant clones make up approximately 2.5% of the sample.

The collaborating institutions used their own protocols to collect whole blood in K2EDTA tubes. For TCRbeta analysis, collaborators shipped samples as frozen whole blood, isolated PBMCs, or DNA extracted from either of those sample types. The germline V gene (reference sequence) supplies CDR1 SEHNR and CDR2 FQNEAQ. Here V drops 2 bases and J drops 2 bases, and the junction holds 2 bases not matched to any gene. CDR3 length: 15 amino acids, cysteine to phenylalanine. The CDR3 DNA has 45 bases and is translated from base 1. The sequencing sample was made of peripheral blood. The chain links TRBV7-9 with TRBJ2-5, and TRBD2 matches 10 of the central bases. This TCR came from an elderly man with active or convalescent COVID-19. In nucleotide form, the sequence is TGTGCCAGCAGCTTACTAGCGGGGGCTCAAGAGACCCAGTACTTC. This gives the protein CASSLLAGAQETQYF. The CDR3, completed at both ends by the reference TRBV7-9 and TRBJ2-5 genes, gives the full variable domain DTGVSQNPRHKITKRGQNVTFRCDPISEHNRLYWYRQTLGQGPEFLTYFQNEAQLEKSRLLSDRFSAERPKGSFSTLEIQRTEQGDSAMYLCASSLLAGAQETQYFGPGTRLLVL.